This entry lists 30 T cell receptor beta chains sequenced from one sample in a study of blood T cell repertoires in COVID-19. The data were produced by immunoSEQ multiplex PCR, yet TCRdb's version contains in-frame clones alone and is incomplete. The table lists about 160,000 clones, 86% of them singletons, with around 3.5% in the top ten. The sample comprised peripheral blood. These receptors were taken from an older man with acute or convalescent COVID-19.

The chain links TRBV18 to TRBJ1-4; 8 nucleotides line up with TRBD1. This CDR3 has 15 residues. V was clipped by 4 bases and J by 2 bases; unmatched bases: 3. From germline, CDR1 is KGHSH and CDR2 LQKENI. The CDR3 bases are TGTGCCAGCTCACGCCGGACAGGGACTAATGAAAAACTGTTTTTT. It yields the protein CASSRRTGTNEKLFF. The full variable domain, its missing parts supplied by reference TRBV18 and TRBJ1-4, is NAGVMQNPRHLVRRRGQEARLRCSPMKGHSHVYWYRQLPEEGLKFMVYLQKENIIDESGMPKERFSAEFPKEGPSILRIQQVVRGDSAAYFCASSRRTGTNEKLFFGSGTQLSVL.

The rearrangement uses TRBV29-1 and TRBJ1-1; D might be TRBD1 (5 bases). V dropped 5 bases and J dropped 2 bases, with 12 bases sitting between them. Germline V gene data show CDR1 as SQVTM and CDR2 as ANQGSEA. This CDR3 spans 13 amino acids. The CDR3 DNA follows: TGCAGCGTTAATGGGGGGATCAACACTGAAGCTTTCTTT. Protein product: CSVNGGINTEAFF.

The V and J genes are TRBV7-9 and TRBJ1-3, with 10 bases matching TRBD1. The CDR3 is 19 residues long. The germline gives CDR1 SEHNR, CDR2 FQNEAQ (reference sequence). The trim removed 1 base at V and 4 bases at J, leaving 13 bases unmatched. CDR3 sequence reads: CASSLVGLRQGAPGNTIYF. The DNA for the CDR3 is TGTGCCAGCAGCTTAGTCGGACTAAGACAGGGGGCGCCCGGAAACACCATATATTTT.

The genes are TRBV27 and TRBJ2-7; D is perhaps TRBD1 (6 bases). Germline loops: CDR1 MNHEY, CDR2 SMNVEV (reference sequence). The V end was cut by 7 bases, the J end by 3 bases, with 10 bases between. This CDR3 is built from 12 residues. The DNA for the CDR3 is TGTGCCAGCATGGGGGACATCTACGAGCAGTACTTC. Its protein is CASMGDIYEQYF.

V is TRBV11-3 and J is TRBJ2-1; 13 positions agree with TRBD2. The V gene's germline CDR1 is SGHNT and CDR2 YENEEA. J gave up 9 bases and V 1 base, and 6 bases lay outside the gene matches. CDR3 length: 16 amino acids. The CDR3 DNA reads TGTGCCAGCAGCTTAGGCCCCGGGACTAGCGGGGTTGAGCAGTTCTTC. This translates into CASSLGPGTSGVEQFF.

The chain links TRBV7-2 to TRBJ2-1; 13 bases fit TRBD2. V was clipped by 5 bases and J by 7 bases; unmatched bases: 5. The V gene's germline CDR1 is SGHTA and CDR2 FQGNSA. CDR3 length: 15 residues. Here the CDR3 reads CASSLRTSGGNEQFF. CDR3 DNA: TGTGCCAGCAGCCTTCGGACTAGCGGGGGAAATGAGCAGTTCTTC.

This chain's CDR3 is CASSPGLPLGYTF. In DNA, the CDR3 is TGTGCCAGCAGTCCTGGGCTCCCACTCGGCTACACCTTC. This chain joins TRBV6-5 and TRBJ1-2, with D hard to call. The germline gives CDR1 MNHEY, CDR2 SVGAGI. Trimming cost V 5 bases and J 8 bases, with 15 bases left between them. CDR3 length: 13 residues.

The chain is built from TRBV24-1 and TRBJ1-3, with D possibly TRBD1 on 6 matching bases. V lost 7 bases and J lost 4, with 10 bases in between. This CDR3 has 13 residues. Germline assignment: CDR1 KGHDR and CDR2 SFDVKD. The CDR3 nucleotides are TGTGCCACCAGCCCCACAGGGGGAAACACCATATATTTT. Its protein product is CATSPTGGNTIYF.

This clone was counted at least ten times. The rearrangement joins TRBV4-2 to TRBJ1-3, with 9 nucleotides matching TRBD1. J was trimmed by 0 bases and V by 3 bases; bases with no gene match: 3. Germline loops: CDR1 LGHNA, CDR2 YNFKEQ. CDR3 length: 16 amino acids. CDR3 DNA sequence: TGTGCCAGCAGCCAGGGACAGGGTGTCTCTGGAAACACCATATATTTT. The encoded protein is CASSQGQGVSGNTIYF.

The chain employs TRBV5-4 and TRBJ2-7; D is possibly TRBD2 (6 bases). The V gene's germline CDR1 is SGHNT and CDR2 YYREEE (reference sequence). The CDR3 has 15 amino acids. V was cut by 2 bases and J by 1 base, with 13 bases left in between. The CDR3 nucleotides are TGTGCCAGCAGCTTTACAGGTGGGGGGTCCTACGAGCAGTACTTC. Translated: CASSFTGGGSYEQYF.

This clone was counted between two and nine times. The chain joins TRBV4-2 to TRBJ2-7; 8 bases align to TRBD2. V lost 2 bases to trimming and J lost 2 bases; unmatched junction nucleotides: 8. The CDR3 runs 16 residues. CDR1 and CDR2 from the germline V gene are LGHNA and YNFKEQ. The CDR3 here is CASSQTAAGVTYEQYF. The CDR3 coding sequence is TGTGCCAGCAGCCAAACTGCAGCGGGAGTAACCTACGAGCAGTACTTC.

The chain uses TRBV27 and TRBJ2-7; a weak D match, TRBD2 (5 bases). Germline V gene data show CDR1 as MNHEY and CDR2 as SMNVEV (reference sequence). Trimming left V 6 bases short and J 5 bases short, with 14 bases between. The CDR3 spans 13 residues. CDR3 sequence: CASSPPGVHEQYF. DNA for the CDR3: TGTGCCAGCAGCCCCCCCGGGGTCCACGAGCAGTACTTC.

J is TRBJ2-1 and V is TRBV7-3, with D perhaps matching TRBD2 (6 bases). Germline V gene lookup returns CDR1 SGHTA and CDR2 FQGTGA. V shed 2 bases and J shed 6 bases, with 17 bases lying between them. This CDR3 region has 16 residues. The CDR3, as DNA: TGTGCCAGCAGCTTACTGTCCGGGAGTGGCCTCAATGAGCAGTTCTTC. This sequence encodes CASSLLSGSGLNEQFF.

This clone was recorded a few times. This chain links TRBV19 with TRBJ2-7, with TRBD1 matching 7 bases. The J segment lost 0 bases and the V segment lost 4 bases, leaving 6 bases of the junction unmatched. The germline V gene encodes CDR1 LNHDA and CDR2 SQIVND (reference sequence). This CDR3 comprises 15 residues. The CDR3 coding sequence is TGTGCCAGTAGTACCGGGACAGCAAGCTCCTACGAGCAGTACTTC. Translated, it gives CASSTGTASSYEQYF.

V gene TRBV19 combines with J gene TRBJ2-7; 10 positions match TRBD1. Germline assignment: CDR1 LNHDA and CDR2 SQIVND (reference sequence). V lost 3 bases to trimming and J lost 3 bases; unmatched junction nucleotides: 11. The CDR3 sequence is 17 residues long. CDR3 in amino acids: CASSIMPLRDRGYEQYF. As DNA, the CDR3 is TGTGCCAGTAGTATCATGCCGCTCCGGGACAGGGGCTACGAGCAGTACTTC.

The V call is TRBV5-1, the J call TRBJ2-5; D may be TRBD1 (6 bases). This CDR3 has 15 residues. Germline values: CDR1 SGHRS, CDR2 YFSETQ. The germline V and J ends were trimmed by 1 base and 5 bases, with 15 bases remaining between them. The CDR3 reads CASSLSQGRRETQYF. The CDR3 nucleotides read TGCGCCAGCAGCTTGAGTCAGGGGAGACGGGAGACCCAGTACTTC. Combining the CDR3 with reference TRBV5-1 and TRBJ2-5 gives the whole variable domain KAGVTQTPRYLIKTRGQQVTLSCSPISGHRSVSWYQQTPGQGLQFLFEYFSETQRNKGNFPGRFSGRQFSNSRSEMNVSTLELGDSALYLCASSLSQGRRETQYFGPGTRLLVL.

The chain links TRBV4-2 to TRBJ2-2; the D gene is possibly TRBD2 (6 bases). The CDR3 contains 14 residues. Looked up from germline, CDR1 is LGHNA and CDR2 is YNFKEQ. Trimming shortened V by 0 bases and J by 5 bases, and 7 bases separated the two germline ends. The CDR3 DNA is TGTGCCAGCAGCCAAGAGGCGGGGACCGGGGAGCTGTTTTTT. Its translation: CASSQEAGTGELFF.

The DNA of the CDR3 is TGTGCCAGTAGTAAACTAGCGGGACCCTACAATGAGCAGTTCTTC. Translation gives CASSKLAGPYNEQFF. The V and J genes are TRBV19 and TRBJ2-1; 10 bases are a match to TRBD2. Trimming cost V 4 bases and J 2 bases; bases outside gene matches: 2. Germline loops: CDR1 LNHDA, CDR2 SQIVND (reference sequence). This CDR3 is 15 amino acids long.

This rearrangement joins TRBV7-2 to TRBJ2-5; 12 nucleotides agree with TRBD2. The CDR3 contains 14 residues. Trimming removed 4 bases from V and 4 bases from J; junction bases left unmatched: 1. Germline loops: CDR1 SGHTA, CDR2 FQGNSA. The CDR3 protein is CASSSGLAGETQYF. CDR3 nucleotide sequence: TGTGCCAGCAGCTCGGGACTAGCGGGAGAGACCCAGTACTTC.

In its sample, this clone was seen once. V gene TRBV21-1 combines with J gene TRBJ2-3; the table names TRBD2, a call not compared with the DNA. TRBV21-1 is a pseudogene. The CDR3 has 12 amino acids. As DNA, the CDR3 is TGTGCCAGCAGCACGAGCGGAGATACGCAGTATTTT. Amino acid sequence: CASSTSGDTQYF.

This sequence joins TRBV7-2 and TRBJ1-1, with a weak D call TRBD1 (6 bases). The CDR3 is 12 residues long. Trimming pared 5 bases from V and 7 bases from J, leaving 11 bases between. Germline loops: CDR1 SGHTA, CDR2 FQGNSA. CDR3 amino acids: CASSRGAFEAFF. The CDR3 bases are TGTGCCAGCAGCCGGGGGGCGTTTGAAGCTTTCTTT.

The chain couples TRBV2 to TRBJ2-7, with 14 positions matching TRBD2. J gave up 4 bases and V 3 bases, and 2 bases lay outside the gene matches. The V gene's germline CDR1 is SNHLY and CDR2 FYNNEI. This CDR3 region has 15 residues. The CDR3 loop is CASSDGTSGSYEQYF. The CDR3 DNA is TGTGCCAGCAGTGACGGGACTAGCGGGAGTTACGAGCAGTACTTC.

The rearrangement joins TRBV9 to TRBJ1-1, with D unresolved. Germline CDR1 is SGDLS and CDR2 is YYNGEE. The CDR3 extends over 14 amino acids. Trimming stripped 4 bases from V and 3 bases from J, with 13 bases between. CDR3 amino acids: CASSREPADTEAFF. CDR3 bases: TGTGCCAGCAGCCGGGAGCCAGCCGACACTGAAGCTTTCTTT. The full variable domain, completed using reference TRBV9 and TRBJ1-1, is DSGVTQTPKHLITATGQRVTLRCSPRSGDLSVYWYQQSLDQGLQFLIQYYNGEERAKGNILERFSAQQFPDLHSELNLSSLELGDSALYFCASSREPADTEAFFGQGTRLTVV.

V gene TRBV4-3 combines with J gene TRBJ2-5; no firm D call. Between the trimmed V and J ends, which lost 2 bases and 5 bases, there was a span of 12 bases. Germline values: CDR1 LGHNA, CDR2 YSLEER. There are 14 residues in the CDR3. The CDR3 loop is CASSQYSAWETQYF. CDR3 nucleotide sequence: TGCGCCAGCAGCCAATATTCAGCGTGGGAGACCCAGTACTTC.

The V gene is TRBV7-8, the J gene TRBJ2-3, with TRBD2 matching over 10 bases. The CDR3 has 18 residues. Per germline, CDR1 SGHVS and CDR2 FQNEAQ. V was clipped by 5 bases and J by 2 bases; unmatched bases: 13. CDR3 loop: CASSLPAGGPGITDTQYF. In DNA form, the CDR3 reads TGTGCCAGCAGCCTTCCAGCGGGAGGGCCGGGAATCACAGATACGCAGTATTTT.

This clone was observed a handful of times. The chain carries TRBV11-2 and TRBJ1-6; 8 nucleotides agree with TRBD1. CDR1 and CDR2 (germline): SGHAT, FQNNGV. Germline trimming cut 5 bases from V and 10 bases from J; bases unmatched to any gene: 7. This CDR3 is 14 amino acids long. The CDR3 loop is CASSVDRGGSPLHF. The CDR3 DNA reads TGTGCCAGCAGCGTCGACAGGGGTGGCTCACCCCTCCACTTT. The full variable domain, in which reference TRBV11-2 and TRBJ1-6 provide the parts outside the CDR3, is EAGVAQSPRYKIIEKRQSVAFWCNPISGHATLYWYQQILGQGPKLLIQFQNNGVVDDSQLPKDRFSAERLKGVDSTLKIQPAKLEDSAVYLCASSVDRGGSPLHFGNGTRLTVT.

V and J are TRBV5-4 and TRBJ1-2; 7 nucleotides match TRBD1. The V gene end was trimmed by 4 bases and the J gene end by 6 bases; junction bases not matched to a gene: 6. CDR1 is SGHNT, CDR2 YYREEE, per germline (reference sequence). The CDR3 covers 13 residues. The CDR3 DNA is TGTGCCAGCAGCGCAATCAGGGGGGATGGCTACACCTTC. Translating gives CASSAIRGDGYTF.

This rearrangement joins TRBV6-2 or TRBV6-3 to TRBJ2-3; 8 nucleotides match TRBD2. V lost 2 bases, J lost 4 bases, and 8 bases stayed unmatched. Germline V gene data show CDR1 as MNHEY and CDR2 as SVGEGT. The CDR3 spans 16 residues. CDR3 nucleotide sequence: TGTGCCAGCAGTTACGCGGGACTAGGAGCCGCAGATACGCAGTATTTT. It specifies CASSYAGLGAADTQYF.

The chain joins TRBV10-3 to TRBJ2-3; 12 bases map to TRBD2. Germline CDR1 ENHRY, CDR2 SYGVKD. This CDR3 comprises 15 residues. The V gene end was trimmed by 6 bases and the J gene end by 1 base; junction bases not matched to a gene: 2. The CDR3: CAIRWTSGGTDTQYF. The DNA of the CDR3 is TGTGCCATCAGATGGACTAGCGGGGGCACAGATACGCAGTATTTT.

The chain joins TRBV6-2 or TRBV6-3 to TRBJ2-7; 12 bases map to TRBD1. The germline V gene has CDR1 MNHEY and CDR2 SVGEGT. V lost 5 bases to trimming and J lost 6 bases; unmatched junction nucleotides: 8. The CDR3 length is 15 residues. As DNA, the CDR3 is TGTGCCAGCAGTACCCCCGGGACAGGGGGCCGCGAGCAGTACTTC. Its protein is CASSTPGTGGREQYF.